These 10 T cell receptor beta chains came from one sample sequenced in a study of T cell responses to AZD1222 COVID-19 vaccine. Sequencing was performed with immunoSEQ multiplex PCR; in TCRdb, only in-frame clones are kept and a portion is missing. The sample contains 150,000 to 200,000 clones, 90% of which appear only once. The specimen comprised peripheral blood, sampled 28 days after the second AZD1222 dose. These receptors originate from an adult who received the AZD1222 COVID-19 vaccine.

This clone has more than one count but fewer than ten. The rearrangement links TRBV7-9 to TRBJ2-7, with TRBD2 matching 9 bases. The trim removed 6 bases at V and 5 bases at J, leaving 11 bases unmatched. The germline V gene encodes CDR1 SEHNR and CDR2 FQNEAQ (reference sequence). The CDR3 has 15 residues. CDR3 DNA: TGTGCCAGCAGAGTTAGCGGGGGTGCGCAGGACGAGCAGTACTTC. This gives the protein CASRVSGGAQDEQYF. Full variable domain (remainder filled in from reference TRBV7-9 and TRBJ2-7): DTGVSQNPRHKITKRGQNVTFRCDPISEHNRLYWYRQTLGQGPEFLTYFQNEAQLEKSRLLSDRFSAERPKGSFSTLEIQRTEQGDSAMYLCASRVSGGAQDEQYFGPGTRLTVT.

The chain carries TRBV3-1 (or the pseudogene TRBV3-2) and TRBJ1-1; D is unclear. Between the trimmed V and J ends, which lost 4 bases and 6 bases, there was a span of 6 bases. The CDR3 extends over 11 amino acids. Germline-derived CDR1 and CDR2 are LGHDT and YNNKEL (reference sequence). In nucleotides, the CDR3 is TGTGCCAGCAGCCTATCGGCTGAAGCTTTCTTT. This codes for CASSLSAEAFF.

The chain carries TRBV19 and TRBJ2-7, with TRBD2 as a possible D gene (5 bases). Germline V gene data show CDR1 as LNHDA and CDR2 as SQIVND (reference sequence). The CDR3 covers 11 residues. V shed 6 bases and J shed 6 bases, with 9 bases lying between them. In DNA, the CDR3 is TGTGCCAGTAGAGCTGGAGGCGAGCAGTACTTC. The encoded protein is CASRAGGEQYF.

The genes are TRBV28 and TRBJ1-2; a possible D gene is TRBD1 (6 bases). Deletions cut 7 bases from V and 5 bases from J, with 23 bases between. The CDR3 is made up of 16 amino acids. Germline values: CDR1 MDHEN, CDR2 SYDVKM. The CDR3 is CASTIAGDLGSYGYTF. The CDR3 DNA reads as TGTGCCAGCACTATCGCAGGGGACCTGGGATCTTATGGCTACACCTTC.

The CDR3 loop is CASSSRKTGGEQPQHF. CDR3 nucleotides: TGTGCCAGCAGCTCCCGTAAGACAGGGGGAGAACAGCCCCAGCATTTT. This chain uses TRBV7-2 with TRBJ1-5; TRBD1 agrees at 9 bases. The CDR3 runs to 16 residues. V shed 4 bases, J shed 7 bases, and the junction held 11 bases outside the gene matches. CDR1 is SGHTA, CDR2 FQGNSA, per germline. The full variable domain, with the rest looked up from reference TRBV7-2 and TRBJ1-5, is GAGVSQSPSNKVTEKGKDVELRCDPISGHTALYWYRQSLGQGLEFLIYFQGNSAPDKSGLPSDRFSAERTGGSVSTLTIQRTQQEDSAVYLCASSSRKTGGEQPQHFGDGTRLSIL.

The chain is built from TRBV6-2 or TRBV6-3 and TRBJ1-1; TRBD1 matches at 9 bases. The CDR3 runs 15 residues. Germline lookup yields CDR1 MNHEY and CDR2 SVGEGT. J lost 6 bases, V lost 6 bases, and 11 bases had no gene match. The CDR3 DNA is TGTGCCAGCAGGCCTCCGGGACAGGGTCTCTCTGAAGCTTTCTTT. Protein product: CASRPPGQGLSEAFF.

The chain is built from TRBV2 and TRBJ1-5; TRBD1 agrees at 8 bases. This CDR3 has 15 residues. V lost 8 bases to trimming and J lost 1 base; unmatched junction nucleotides: 7. Germline-derived CDR1 and CDR2 are SNHLY and FYNNEI. Here the CDR3 DNA reads TGTGCCAGCGGGGAGACAGGGGCGAGCAATCAGCCCCAGCATTTT. It codes for CASGETGASNQPQHF.

The chain employs TRBV28 and TRBJ1-2; no reliable D call. CDR1 and CDR2 from the germline V gene are MDHEN and SYDVKM. The ends were cut back, 6 bases at V and 4 bases at J, with 12 bases in the middle. The CDR3 is 13 amino acids. CDR3 residues: CASRLDAFYGYTF. Written as DNA, the CDR3 is TGTGCCAGCAGACTGGACGCATTCTATGGCTACACCTTC.

V is TRBV4-3 and J is TRBJ2-7; TRBD1 is a possible D gene (6 bases). This CDR3 contains 15 residues. Germline V gene sequence: CDR1 LGHNA, CDR2 YSLEER. The V end was cut by 1 base, the J end by 3 bases, with 13 bases between. CDR3 protein: CASSQASGASYEQYF. The CDR3 DNA reads TGCGCCAGCAGCCAAGCGTCAGGGGCAAGCTACGAGCAGTACTTC.

This rearrangement joins TRBV7-9 to TRBJ2-7; D may match TRBD1 or TRBD2 (5 bases each). Germline lookup yields CDR1 SEHNR and CDR2 FQNEAQ (reference sequence). The CDR3 has 12 amino acids. Trimming cost V 4 bases and J 8 bases, with 12 bases left between them. Here the CDR3 reads CASSSRDAQQYF. The CDR3 DNA reads as TGTGCCAGCAGCTCACGGGACGCCCAGCAGTACTTC. Filled out from reference TRBV7-9 and TRBJ2-7, the complete variable domain reads DTGVSQNPRHKITKRGQNVTFRCDPISEHNRLYWYRQTLGQGPEFLTYFQNEAQLEKSRLLSDRFSAERPKGSFSTLEIQRTEQGDSAMYLCASSSRDAQQYFGPGTRLTVT.